This T cell receptor (beta chain) stems from a study of blood T cell repertoires in COVID-19. Background on the study: In each case, the material was cDNA or gDNA derived from T cells, B-cell-depleted T cells, or PBMCs.

Assay: immunoSEQ multiplex PCR; the TCRdb copy retains only in-frame clones and omits some. Found here are under 500,000 clones, 70% to 90% of them singletons; the top ten hold around 1.8%. The germline V gene encodes CDR1 LGHDT and CDR2 YNNKEL (reference sequence). The V gene end was trimmed by 4 bases and the J gene end by 4 bases; junction bases not matched to a gene: 6. The CDR3 has 15 amino acids. The source of this sequence is a woman aged 18-30 years with acute COVID-19. The sample comprised PBMCs or T cells enriched from blood (not recorded which). This sequence joins TRBV3-1 (or the pseudogene TRBV3-2) and TRBJ1-2; the match to TRBD1 covers 10 bases. CDR3 DNA: TGTGCCAGCAGCCCGTGGGACAGGGGAAGCTATGGCTACACCTTC. Protein: CASSPWDRGSYGYTF.